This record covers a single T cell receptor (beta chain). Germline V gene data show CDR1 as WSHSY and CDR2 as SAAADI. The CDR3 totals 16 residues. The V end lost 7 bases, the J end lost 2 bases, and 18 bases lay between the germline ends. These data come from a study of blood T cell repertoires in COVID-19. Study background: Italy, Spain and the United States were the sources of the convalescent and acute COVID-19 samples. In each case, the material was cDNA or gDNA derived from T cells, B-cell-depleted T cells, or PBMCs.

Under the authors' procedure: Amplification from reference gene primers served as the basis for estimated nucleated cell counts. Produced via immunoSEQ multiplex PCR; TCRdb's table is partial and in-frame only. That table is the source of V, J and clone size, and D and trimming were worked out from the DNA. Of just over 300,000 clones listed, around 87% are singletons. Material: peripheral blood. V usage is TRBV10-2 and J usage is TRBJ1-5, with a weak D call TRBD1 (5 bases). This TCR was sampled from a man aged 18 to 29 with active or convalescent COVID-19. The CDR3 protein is CASTDRQLAGNQPQHF. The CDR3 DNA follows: TGCGCCAGCACTGACCGACAGCTGGCGGGCAATCAGCCCCAGCATTTT.